These 17 T cell receptor beta chains were all obtained from the same sample, sequenced in a study of cytomegalovirus exposure and HLA in healthy donors. PCR involved 60 Vbeta and 13 Jbeta primers. Assay: immunoSEQ multiplex PCR; the TCRdb copy retains only in-frame clones and omits some. This table holds roughly 290,000 clones, roughly 89% found once. The source material was PBMCs. These receptors were obtained from a woman in her late teens or twenties in good health and CMV-seronegative.

This rearrangement joins TRBV18 to TRBJ2-7, with D possibly TRBD1 on 6 matching bases. CDR3 length equals 16 residues. Germline CDR1 reads KGHSH; CDR2 reads LQKENI. The V gene lost 6 bases and the J gene lost 5 bases, with 23 bases spanning the gap. DNA of the CDR3: TGTGCCAGCTCCCAACCGACCAGGGGATATAACCACGAGCAGTACTTC. Its translation: CASSQPTRGYNHEQYF.

The chain is built from TRBV2 and TRBJ2-7; 8 positions agree with TRBD1. V shed 2 bases and J 3 bases; nucleotides not matched to a gene: 12. CDR1 and CDR2 (germline): SNHLY, FYNNEI. This CDR3 is 17 amino acids long. In DNA, the CDR3 is TGTGCCAGCAGTGAACGCCAACCGGGCAGGGGGCTCTACGAGCAGTACTTC. Protein: CASSERQPGRGLYEQYF.

The V gene is TRBV6-5, the J gene TRBJ1-1; the D is unclear. The V gene lost 4 bases and the J gene lost 0 bases, with 12 bases spanning the gap. Germline V CDR1 and CDR2: MNHEY, SVGAGI. The CDR3 loop spans 15 amino acids. CDR3 sequence (DNA): TGTGCCAGCAGTTTACTCCCAAATCTGAACACTGAAGCTTTCTTT. It encodes CASSLLPNLNTEAFF.

The chain couples TRBV29-1 to TRBJ2-1; D is possibly TRBD1 (5 bases). Trimming shortened V by 5 bases and J by 2 bases, and 19 bases separated the two germline ends. Germline lookup yields CDR1 SQVTM and CDR2 ANQGSEA. The CDR3 extends over 16 amino acids. As DNA, the CDR3 is TGCAGCGTTCTCAGGCAGGGTTTGATCGCCTACAATGAGCAGTTCTTC. Protein sequence: CSVLRQGLIAYNEQFF.

The chain carries TRBV10-3 and TRBJ1-4; 8 positions agree with TRBD1. With V trimmed by 0 bases and J by 4 bases, 1 base remained unmatched. The V gene's germline CDR1 is ENHRY and CDR2 SYGVKD. The CDR3 is made up of 15 amino acids. In nucleotides, the CDR3 is TGTGCCATCAGTGAGTCGACAGGGGATAATGAAAAACTGTTTTTT. Protein product: CAISESTGDNEKLFF.

The V gene is TRBV4-1, the J gene TRBJ1-6; D call uncertain. This CDR3 contains 16 residues. Germline V lookup: CDR1 MGHRA, CDR2 YSYEKL. Trimming left V 3 bases short and J 9 bases short, with 18 bases between. The CDR3 loop reads CASSHPPAASSSPLHF. Here the CDR3 DNA reads TGCGCCAGCAGCCACCCGCCGGCAGCGAGCAGTTCACCCCTCCACTTT.

This chain joins TRBV5-5 and TRBJ1-5; perhaps TRBD1 as D (6 bases). V lost 1 base and J 3 bases, leaving 11 bases between the germline ends. Germline V CDR1 and CDR2: SGHKS, YYEKEE (reference sequence). The CDR3 is 15 amino acids. CDR3 region: CASSLYAGANQPQHF. Here the CDR3 DNA reads TGTGCCAGCAGCTTGTATGCAGGGGCCAATCAGCCCCAGCATTTT.

The chain links TRBV7-8 to TRBJ2-1; TRBD2 aligns across 8 bases. Unmatched junction bases numbered 6, after V lost 3 bases and J lost 5 bases. This CDR3 region has 15 residues. Germline V gene data show CDR1 as SGHVS and CDR2 as FQNEAQ. DNA of the CDR3: TGTGCCAGCAGCTTTCCGAGACTAGCGAACAATGAGCAGTTCTTC. Translating gives CASSFPRLANNEQFF.

The V gene is TRBV4-1, the J gene TRBJ1-2, with TRBD1 identical over 7 bases. The CDR3 runs 15 residues. V lost 1 base to trimming and J lost 3 bases; unmatched junction nucleotides: 5. CDR1 and CDR2 from the germline V gene are MGHRA and YSYEKL. The CDR3 bases are TGCGCCAGCAGCCAAGCTTGGCAGGGGGACTATGGCTACACCTTC. Its protein is CASSQAWQGDYGYTF.

V gene TRBV11-3 combines with J gene TRBJ2-3; TRBD1 agrees at 10 bases. This CDR3 has 13 residues. Losses at the gene ends were 4 bases for V and 6 bases for J; bases not matched to a gene: 1. Germline-derived CDR1 and CDR2 are SGHNT and YENEEA. The DNA for the CDR3 is TGTGCCAGCAGCTCGGGACAGGGGGATACGCAGTATTTT. It specifies CASSSGQGDTQYF.

A single count supports this clone. The rearrangement joins TRBV15 to TRBJ2-3; 9 bases match TRBD2. Germline V CDR1 and CDR2: LNHNV, YYDKDF (reference sequence). This CDR3 contains 16 residues. With V trimmed by 0 bases and J by 4 bases, 5 bases remained unmatched. Here the CDR3 DNA reads TGTGCCACCAGCAGAGATGGGCGGGGGGGTGCAGATACGCAGTATTTT. It specifies CATSRDGRGGADTQYF.

The chain recombines TRBV18 with TRBJ1-1, with a tentative D call TRBD1 (6 bases). Germline lookup yields CDR1 KGHSH and CDR2 LQKENI. The CDR3 runs 15 residues. V was trimmed by 2 bases and J by 10 bases, leaving 20 bases between them. In DNA, the CDR3 is TGTGCCAGCTCACCAGCTAGCACAGGGTCCTGGTCAGCTTTCTTT. Translated, it gives CASSPASTGSWSAFF.

The chain couples TRBV18 to TRBJ1-6; the D gene is possibly TRBD1 (6 bases). This CDR3 comprises 16 residues. The V and J ends lost 2 bases and 10 bases respectively, with 18 bases between them. The germline CDR1 and CDR2 sequences are KGHSH and LQKENI. The DNA for the CDR3 is TGTGCCAGCTCACCAGTTGTCCAGGGGACGGGATCACCCCTCCACTTT. It yields the protein CASSPVVQGTGSPLHF.

In the case of this clone: Other DNA sequences in this sample translate to the same CDR3. The rearrangement links TRBV5-1 to TRBJ1-1; D is undetermined. This CDR3 has 14 amino acids. In germline, CDR1 is SGHRS, CDR2 YFSETQ. Trimming removed 4 bases at V and 2 bases at J, with 12 bases between. This chain's CDR3 is CASSLGGGNTEAFF. As DNA, the CDR3 is TGCGCCAGCAGCCTAGGAGGAGGAAACACTGAAGCTTTCTTT.

The V call is TRBV7-2, the J call TRBJ2-3; 7 bases line up with TRBD1. The CDR3 extends over 15 amino acids. Unmatched junction bases numbered 5, after V lost 4 bases and J lost 1 base. CDR1 is SGHTA, CDR2 FQGNSA, per germline. DNA of the CDR3: TGTGCCAGCAGCTCGAACAGGGGACGCACAGATACGCAGTATTTT. Encoded protein: CASSSNRGRTDTQYF. The entire variable domain, with the rest obtained from reference TRBV7-2 and TRBJ2-3, is as follows: GAGVSQSPSNKVTEKGKDVELRCDPISGHTALYWYRQSLGQGLEFLIYFQGNSAPDKSGLPSDRFSAERTGGSVSTLTIQRTQQEDSAVYLCASSSNRGRTDTQYFGPGTRLTVL.

This rearrangement joins TRBV7-8 to TRBJ2-1; tentative D call: TRBD2 (6 bases). The CDR3 runs to 13 residues. With 5 bases removed from V and 6 bases from J, the gap between germline ends came to 11 bases. The germline CDR1 and CDR2 sequences are SGHVS and FQNEAQ. The CDR3 here is CASSATSINEQFF. Here the CDR3 DNA reads TGTGCCAGCAGCGCGACTAGTATCAATGAGCAGTTCTTC.

This chain links TRBV5-4 with TRBJ1-2; 7 bases match TRBD1. The length of the CDR3 is 19 residues. The V segment lost 3 bases and the J segment 3 bases; nucleotides outside the gene matches: 20. The germline V gene has CDR1 SGHNT and CDR2 YYREEE (reference sequence). The CDR3 coding sequence is TGTGCCAGCAGCTGGCCTCGGGCAGGGGGAAATCAAGGAGACTATGGCTACACCTTC. Amino acid sequence: CASSWPRAGGNQGDYGYTF.